A selection of T cell receptor beta chains follows, all from one sample in a study of T cells in Graves' hyperthyroidism and ophthalmopathy. Each CDR3 protein gets one entry after TCRdb re-called the multiplex PCR reads with MiXCR. Of a few hundred thousand distinct CDR3 sequences in the sample, under 20% were seen once. Sample: blood. The source is a woman between 18 and 29 years old with Graves' ophthalmopathy. CDR3s include the opening cysteine and the closing phenylalanine or tryptophan. D genes are given only for firm matches. Clone size is given for some rows only: seen once, a few or many times, or a class if the clone is expanded.

size,V,J,D,DNA,CDR3
few,TRBV6-1,TRBJ1-5,.,TGTGCCAGCAGATTACGGGGGCAGGGTCAGCCCCAGCATTTT,CASRLRGQGQPQHF
many,TRBV3-1,TRBJ2-1,TRBD1,TGTGCCAGCAGCATAGACAGGGGGCCCTACAATGAGCAGTTCTTC,CASSIDRGPYNEQFF
.,TRBV6-4,TRBJ1-2,.,TGTGCCAGCAGTGGAACAGGGCTTACAGGATACTATGGCTACACCTTC,CASSGTGLTGYYGYTF
.,TRBV7-3,TRBJ2-5,.,TGTGCCAGCAGCAGTGGGGAGGCACAAGAGACCCAGTACTTC,CASSSGEAQETQYF
.,TRBV28,TRBJ1-2,.,TGTGCCAGCAGTCCCCGTTGGGTCGGAAGGAACTATGGCTACACCTTC,CASSPRWVGRNYGYTF
many,TRBV2,TRBJ1-1,.,TGTGCCAGCAGTGGGGGACACGAGAACACTGAAGCTTTCTTT,CASSGGHENTEAFF
many,TRBV30,TRBJ1-2,TRBD1,TGTGCCTTGACAGGGGGCGCAGGCTATGGCTACACCTTC,CALTGGAGYGYTF
many,TRBV30,TRBJ1-1,TRBD1,TGTGCCTGTTCACAGGGGGCGAGGACTGAAGCTTTCTTT,CACSQGARTEAFF
.,TRBV4-1,TRBJ2-1,TRBD2,TGCGCCAGCAGCCAAGTAGACATGGGACTAGCCGGGTGGAATGAGCAGTTCTTC,CASSQVDMGLAGWNEQFF
many,TRBV30,TRBJ2-1,TRBD2,TGTGCCTGGATTGTAGCGGGGGGGCGGGAGCAGTTCTTC,CAWIVAGGREQFF
many,TRBV20-1,TRBJ2-1,TRBD2,TGCAGTGCAAGCTTCCTCGGGACTAGCGGGAGGCAGTTCTTC,CSASFLGTSGRQFF
many,TRBV20-1,TRBJ2-3,TRBD2,TGCAGTGCTAGAGATATTGGCGGGAGTGGCACAGATACGCAGTATTTT,CSARDIGGSGTDTQYF
.,TRBV6-1,TRBJ1-2,.,TGTGCCAGCAGTGAAGCGTGGTCCGACTATGGCTACACCTTC,CASSEAWSDYGYTF
many,TRBV27,TRBJ2-3,TRBD2,TGTGCCAGCAGTTCCCGACTAGCGGGGACAGATACGCAGTATTTT,CASSSRLAGTDTQYF
few,TRBV6-6,TRBJ1-1,.,TGTGCCAGCAGTTACGGCAAGGAGACTTTCTTT,CASSYGKETFF
many,TRBV27,TRBJ2-7,.,TGTGCCAGCAGTGAGGCAGGGGCGGGCGAGCAGTACTTC,CASSEAGAGEQYF
many,TRBV15,TRBJ2-5,.,TGTGCCACCAGCAGTACTAGAGAGAGAGAGACCCAGTACTTC,CATSSTRERETQYF
.,TRBV4-2,TRBJ2-7,.,TGTGCCAGCAGGTCGGAGGGAAAAGCCGAGCAGTACTTC,CASRSEGKAEQYF
many,TRBV6-1,TRBJ2-1,.,TGTGCCAGCAGTGATGTGCAGGGGGGAAATGAGCAGTTCTTC,CASSDVQGGNEQFF
many,TRBV2,TRBJ1-2,.,TGTGCCAGCAGTGCGAAAGAGGGCTACACCTTC,CASSAKEGYTF
once,TRBV6-1,TRBJ1-1,TRBD1,TGTACCAGCAGCCGGGACAGGGAGAACACTGAAGCTTTCTTT,CTSSRDRENTEAFF
.,TRBV27,TRBJ2-2,.,TGTGCCAGCAGCCAATCGGACAGTCCCGGGGAGCTGTTTTTT,CASSQSDSPGELFF
many,TRBV2,TRBJ1-5,TRBD1,TGTGCCAGCAGTGAAGAGGCAGGGACAGGGGTTGGCAATCAGCCCCAGCATTTT,CASSEEAGTGVGNQPQHF
many,TRBV28,TRBJ1-2,.,TGTGCCAGCAGTTTTGAGGAGGCTCTCTATGGCTACACCTTC,CASSFEEALYGYTF
many,TRBV7-2,TRBJ2-5,TRBD2,TGTGCCAGCAGAAGAACCCCGGGAGGGGAGACCCAGTACTTC,CASRRTPGGETQYF
few,TRBV13,TRBJ2-3,.,TGTGCCAGCAGCGTAGAGTGGAGCACAGATACGCAGTATTTT,CASSVEWSTDTQYF
.,TRBV3-1,TRBJ1-1,.,TGTGCCAGCGGCCAAGATAACACTGAAGCTTTCTTT,CASGQDNTEAFF
many,TRBV18,TRBJ2-3,TRBD1,TGTGCCAGCTCACCACCGACAGGGGGCGCGACAGATACGCAGTATTTT,CASSPPTGGATDTQYF
many,TRBV28,TRBJ2-3,.,TGTGCCAGCAGTTTATCGTGGGTCCCTGCGTATTTT,CASSLSWVPAYF
many,TRBV12-3/TRBV12-4,TRBJ1-1,.,TGTGCCAGCGATTCTAACAGAGGGACTGAAGCTTTCTTT,CASDSNRGTEAFF
few,TRBV20-1,TRBJ1-1,.,TGCAGTGCTAGAGATTCACAGTACTCCAGCACTGAAGCTTTCTTT,CSARDSQYSSTEAFF
.,TRBV9,TRBJ1-4,TRBD1,TGTGCCAGCACGGTGACAGGGGCGACTAATGAAAAACTGTTTTTT,CASTVTGATNEKLFF
many,TRBV20-1,TRBJ1-2,TRBD1,TGCAGTGCTAGTATGGACAGGGCCCATTTGGGGGAGGGCTACACCTTC,CSASMDRAHLGEGYTF
many,TRBV28,TRBJ1-1,.,TGTGCCAGCAGTTTAGGGTCGGCGTCTTTGAACACTGAAGCTTTCTTT,CASSLGSASLNTEAFF
few,TRBV10-3,TRBJ1-1,.,TGTGCCATCACTGGAGAGACCACTGAAGCTTTCTTT,CAITGETTEAFF
few,TRBV20-1,TRBJ1-3,.,TGCAGTGCTGGACAGTCCTCTGGAAACACCATATATTTT,CSAGQSSGNTIYF
few,TRBV24-1,TRBJ1-5,.,TGTACCACCAGTGAGAATGGACAGTTTAGCAATCAGCCCCAGCATTTT,CTTSENGQFSNQPQHF
many,TRBV2,TRBJ2-7,TRBD1,TGTGCCAGCACATGGGACAGGTACTACGAGCAGTACTTC,CASTWDRYYEQYF
.,TRBV7-3,TRBJ1-1,.,TGTGCCAGCAGCCCCCTCGGGGGTGGAGGACAGATGAACACTGAAGCTTTCTTT,CASSPLGGGGQMNTEAFF
few,TRBV5-5,TRBJ2-7,TRBD2,TGTGCCAGCAGCTTGGGGGCGGCCGGGGGGGAGCAGTACTTC,CASSLGAAGGEQYF
.,TRBV11-2,TRBJ2-7,.,TGTGCCAGCAGCTTAGTTCAGTGGAAGGCCTCCTGGGAGCAGTACTTC,CASSLVQWKASWEQYF
many,TRBV2,TRBJ2-1,TRBD2,TGTGCCAGCAGGGAGTCTAGCGGGAATTACAATGAGCAGTTCTTC,CASRESSGNYNEQFF
.,TRBV7-8,TRBJ2-7,TRBD2,TGTGCCAGCAGCTTCCAGCGGGGGCTCTCCTACGAGCAGTACTTC,CASSFQRGLSYEQYF
.,TRBV30,TRBJ2-1,.,TGTGCCTGGAGTAATCTTGCGGAGGTCCTGGGGAATGAGCAGTTCTTC,CAWSNLAEVLGNEQFF
few,TRBV9,TRBJ2-3,.,TGTGCCAGCAGCGTAGGGGGGGCTAGCACAGATACGCAGTATTTT,CASSVGGASTDTQYF
.,TRBV10-3,TRBJ1-5,.,TGTGCCATCAGAGGGAGTGGGGAGAGCAATCAGCCCCAGCATTTT,CAIRGSGESNQPQHF
few,TRBV4-2,TRBJ1-2,.,TGTGCCAGCAGCCAAGAGGGCAACACTAACTATGGCTACACCTTC,CASSQEGNTNYGYTF
few,TRBV29-1,TRBJ2-7,.,TGCAGCGTTGAAGTTTTGTCCCGGGCCTACGAGCAGTACTTC,CSVEVLSRAYEQYF
many,TRBV11-2,TRBJ2-1,TRBD1,TGTGCCAGCAGAATTCCGGGACAGGGGGCTTTTGAGCAGTTCTTC,CASRIPGQGAFEQFF
.,TRBV10-3,TRBJ1-4,.,TGTGCCACCTCCGGGGGGTGGACTAATGAAAAACTGTTTTTT,CATSGGWTNEKLFF
many,TRBV28,TRBJ2-7,TRBD2,TGTGCCAGATATCAACTAGCGGGCGATTACGAGCAGTACTTC,CARYQLAGDYEQYF
many,TRBV27,TRBJ1-1,.,TGTGCCAGCAGTCCCACAGAGGGGATTGAAGCTTTCTTT,CASSPTEGIEAFF
few,TRBV3-1,TRBJ1-1,TRBD1,TGTGCCAGCAGCCAGGGTACAGGGGTGATGAACACTGAAGCTTTCTTT,CASSQGTGVMNTEAFF
many,TRBV20-1,TRBJ1-2,.,TGCAGTGCTAGAGGCCAGTCTAGCTATGGCTACACCTTC,CSARGQSSYGYTF
.,TRBV7-9,TRBJ2-7,TRBD1,TGTGCCAGCCGGGGGGAAGGGACAGGGGCCGAGCAGTACTTC,CASRGEGTGAEQYF